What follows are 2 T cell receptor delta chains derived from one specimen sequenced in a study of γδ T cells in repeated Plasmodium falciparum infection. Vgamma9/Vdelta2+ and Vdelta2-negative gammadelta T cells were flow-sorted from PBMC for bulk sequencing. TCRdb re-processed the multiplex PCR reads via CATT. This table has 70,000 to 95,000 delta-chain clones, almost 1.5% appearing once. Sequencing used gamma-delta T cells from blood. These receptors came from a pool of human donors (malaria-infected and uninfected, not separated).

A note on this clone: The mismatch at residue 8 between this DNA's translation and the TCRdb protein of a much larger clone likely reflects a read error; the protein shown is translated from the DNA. The CDR3 nucleotides are TGTGCCTGTGACACCGGGGGATGTGGGTCCTGGGACACCCGACAGATGTTTTTC. This encodes CACDTGGCGSWDTRQMFF. J is TRDJ3 and V is TRDV2, with 7 bases aligning to TRDD3. Germline loops: CDR1 GEAIGNYY, CDR2 EKD. The CDR3 sequence is 18 residues long. The V segment lost 0 bases and the J segment 1 base; nucleotides outside the gene matches: 5.

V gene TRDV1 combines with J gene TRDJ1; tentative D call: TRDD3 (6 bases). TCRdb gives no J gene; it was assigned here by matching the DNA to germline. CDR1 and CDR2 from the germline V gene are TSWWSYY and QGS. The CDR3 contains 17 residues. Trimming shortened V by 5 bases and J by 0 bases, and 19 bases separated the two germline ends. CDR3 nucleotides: TGTGCTCTTGGGACGCCTACCCTGCTGGGGTACACCGATAAACTCATCTTT. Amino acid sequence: CALGTPTLLGYTDKLIF.